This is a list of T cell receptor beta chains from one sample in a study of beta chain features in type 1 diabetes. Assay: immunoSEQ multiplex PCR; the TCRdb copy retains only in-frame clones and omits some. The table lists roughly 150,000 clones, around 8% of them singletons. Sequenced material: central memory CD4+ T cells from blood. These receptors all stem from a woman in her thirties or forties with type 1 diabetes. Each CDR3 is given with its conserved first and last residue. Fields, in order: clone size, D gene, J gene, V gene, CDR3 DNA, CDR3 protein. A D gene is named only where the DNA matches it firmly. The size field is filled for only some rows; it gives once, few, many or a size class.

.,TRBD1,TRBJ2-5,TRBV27,TGTGCCAGCAGTTTATCCGGACAGGGCGTAGAGACCCAGTACTTC,CASSLSGQGVETQYF
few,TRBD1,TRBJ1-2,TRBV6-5,TGTGCCAGCAGTTACACCGGGACAGAAGGCTACACCTTC,CASSYTGTEGYTF
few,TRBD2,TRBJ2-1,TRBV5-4,TGTGCCAGCAGCCCCGGGACTAGCGGGAGTCGAGAGGAGCAGTTCTTC,CASSPGTSGSREEQFF
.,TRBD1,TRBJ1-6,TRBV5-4,TGTGCCAGCAGCTCGATCAAGGACAGGGGGGATTTGGGATCACCCCTCCACTTT,CASSSIKDRGDLGSPLHF
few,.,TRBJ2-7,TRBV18,TGTGCCAGCTCACCAAGGGAGGAGCAGTACTTC,CASSPREEQYF
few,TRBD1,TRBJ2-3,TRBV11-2,TGTGCCAGCAGACTAGGACAGGGCACAGATACGCAGTATTTT,CASRLGQGTDTQYF
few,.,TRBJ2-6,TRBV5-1,TGCGCCAGCAGCCCACAGGGCTCTGGGGCCAACGTCCTGACTTTC,CASSPQGSGANVLTF
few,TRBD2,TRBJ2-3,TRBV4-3,TGCGCCAGCAGCCAAGAGGGACTAGCGGGCACAGATACGCAGTATTTT,CASSQEGLAGTDTQYF
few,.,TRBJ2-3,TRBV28,TGTGCCAGCAGCGACAGATCAGATACGCAGTATTTT,CASSDRSDTQYF
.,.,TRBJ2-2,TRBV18,TGTGCCAGCTCATTCCCGTCCGGGAACACCGGGGAGCTGTTTTTT,CASSFPSGNTGELFF
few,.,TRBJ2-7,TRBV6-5,TGTGCCAGCAGTATCAACGAGCAGTACTTC,CASSINEQYF
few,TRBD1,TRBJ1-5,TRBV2,TGTGCCACCCGGGACAGGGGGTCCAATCAGCCCCAGCATTTT,CATRDRGSNQPQHF
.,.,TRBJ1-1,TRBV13,TGTGCCAGCACGCGGGTCACTGAAGCTTTCTTT,CASTRVTEAFF
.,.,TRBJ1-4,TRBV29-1,TGCAGCGTTGAAGGGACTTCGACTAATGAAAAACTGTTTTTT,CSVEGTSTNEKLFF
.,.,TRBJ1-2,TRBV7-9,TGTGCCAGCAGCTTACTCCAGGGGAGTTTGGGCTACACCTTC,CASSLLQGSLGYTF
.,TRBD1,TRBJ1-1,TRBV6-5,TGTGCCAGCAGTACGACAGGGTTAGCTTTCTTT,CASSTTGLAFF
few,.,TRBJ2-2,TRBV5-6,TGTGCCAGCAGCTCCGGACAGAGGGGGACCGGGGAGCTGTTTTTT,CASSSGQRGTGELFF
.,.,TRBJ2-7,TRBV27,TGTGCCAGCAGTTTAGGGGCAGGGGTCCCCTACGAGCAGTACTTC,CASSLGAGVPYEQYF
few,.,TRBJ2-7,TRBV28,TGTGCCAGCAGTTTAGCCAGCTACGAGCAGTACTTC,CASSLASYEQYF
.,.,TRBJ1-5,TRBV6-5,TGTGCCAGCAGAATGGACAGAGATCAGCCCCAGCATTTT,CASRMDRDQPQHF
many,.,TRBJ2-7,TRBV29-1,TGCAGCGCCCGACAGGTCGGCGAGTCCTACGAGCAGTACTTC,CSARQVGESYEQYF
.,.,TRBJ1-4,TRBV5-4,TGTGCCAGCAGCTTGGGAGTAACTAATGAAAAACTGTTTTTT,CASSLGVTNEKLFF
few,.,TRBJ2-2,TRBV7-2,TGTGCCAGCAGCTTATCCTCCCTCACCGGGGAGCTGTTTTTT,CASSLSSLTGELFF
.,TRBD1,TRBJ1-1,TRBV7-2,TGTGCCAGCAGCGACCGGACAGGGCGCCCTGAAGCTTTCTTT,CASSDRTGRPEAFF
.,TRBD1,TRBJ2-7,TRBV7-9,TGTGCCAGCAGCTCGTCCGGGACAGATGTCTACGAGCAGTACTTC,CASSSSGTDVYEQYF
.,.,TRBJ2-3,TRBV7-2,TGTGCCAGCAGCTTAGCGTCGGTGGGAGGAGATACGCAGTATTTT,CASSLASVGGDTQYF
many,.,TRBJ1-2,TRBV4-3,TGCGCCAGCAGCCAAACAGCTAACTATGGCTACACCTTC,CASSQTANYGYTF
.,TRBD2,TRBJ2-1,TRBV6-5,TGTGCCAGCAGTTCCCATAGCGGGAGGAGAGATGAGCAGTTCTTC,CASSSHSGRRDEQFF
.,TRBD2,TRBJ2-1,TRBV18,TGTGCCAGCTCACCACGTAGCGGGCAATACAATGAGCAGTTCTTC,CASSPRSGQYNEQFF
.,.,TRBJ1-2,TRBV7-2,TGTGCCAGCAGCTTAGGGGGACTAGCTAACTATGGCTACACCTTC,CASSLGGLANYGYTF
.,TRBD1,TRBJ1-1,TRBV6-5,TGTGCCAGCAGTTACGGCGGGACAGCGAACACTGAAGCTTTCTTT,CASSYGGTANTEAFF
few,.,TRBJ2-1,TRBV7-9,TGTGCCAGCAGACCCAGCGGAACAGGGACCAACAATGAGCAGTTCTTC,CASRPSGTGTNNEQFF
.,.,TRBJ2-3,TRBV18,TGTGCCAGCTCATCAGGGGATCGGCCAGATACGCAGTATTTT,CASSSGDRPDTQYF
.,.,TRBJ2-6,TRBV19,TGTGCCAGTAGTATTCAGGGGCCGAGCTCTGGGGCCAACGTCCTGACTTTC,CASSIQGPSSGANVLTF
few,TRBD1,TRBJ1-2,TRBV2,TGTGCCAGCAGTAACCTTGGACAGGGGGGGATATATGGCTACACCTTC,CASSNLGQGGIYGYTF
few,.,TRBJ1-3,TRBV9,TGTGCCAGCAGCACCTCTGGACAGTCTGGAAACACCATATATTTT,CASSTSGQSGNTIYF
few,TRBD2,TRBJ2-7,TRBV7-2,TGTGCCAGCAGCTTCACCACGGGAGGGGAGCAGTACTTC,CASSFTTGGEQYF
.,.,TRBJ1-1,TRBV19,TGTGCCAGTAGTCGTGATACTTTTCCTGAAGCTTTCTTT,CASSRDTFPEAFF
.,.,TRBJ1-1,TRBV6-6,TGTGCCAGCAGTTACTCACGGACTGAGATGAACACTGAAGCTTTCTTT,CASSYSRTEMNTEAFF
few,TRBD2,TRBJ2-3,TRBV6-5,TGTGCCAGCAGGAAGACTAGCGGGAGTTGGGATACGCAGTATTTT,CASRKTSGSWDTQYF
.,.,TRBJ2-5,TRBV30,TGTGCCTGGAGTTCGCAGGGGTGGGAAGAGACCCAGTACTTC,CAWSSQGWEETQYF
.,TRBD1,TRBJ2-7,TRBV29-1,TGCAGCGTACGGACAGGCTCCTACGAGCAGTACTTC,CSVRTGSYEQYF
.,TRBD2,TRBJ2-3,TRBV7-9,TGTGCCAGCAGCTTAAATAGCGGGACCACAGATACGCAGTATTTT,CASSLNSGTTDTQYF
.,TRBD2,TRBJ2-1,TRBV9,TGTGCCAGCAGCCCAGCGGGAGGCTCCTACAATGAGCAGTTCTTC,CASSPAGGSYNEQFF
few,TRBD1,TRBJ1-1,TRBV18,TGTGCCAGCTCACCGGGACAGGGTGAAGCTTTCTTT,CASSPGQGEAFF
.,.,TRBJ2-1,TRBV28,TGTGCCAGCAGCTCACCAGTGGGGGGCTCCTACAATGAGCAGTTCTTC,CASSSPVGGSYNEQFF
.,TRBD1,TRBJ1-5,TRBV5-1,TGCGCCAGCAGCTTAGGGGACAGGGAGAATCAGCCCCAGCATTTT,CASSLGDRENQPQHF
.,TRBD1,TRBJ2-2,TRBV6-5,TGTGCCAGCAGCCAGGGGGTCGCGAACACCGGGGAGCTGTTTTTT,CASSQGVANTGELFF
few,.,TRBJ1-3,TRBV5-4,TGTGCCAGCAGCCGTCCCGGGACTTCTGGAAACACCATATATTTT,CASSRPGTSGNTIYF
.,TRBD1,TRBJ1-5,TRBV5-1,TGCGCCAGCAGCGACGGGACAGGGGTCAGTGACAATCAGCCCCAGCATTTT,CASSDGTGVSDNQPQHF
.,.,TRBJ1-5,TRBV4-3,TGCGCCAGCAGCCAATGGGCGAAGGCCGATGAGCCCCAGCATTTT,CASSQWAKADEPQHF
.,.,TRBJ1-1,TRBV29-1,TGCAGTGCCGGGGAGTGGGACACTGAAGCTTTCTTT,CSAGEWDTEAFF
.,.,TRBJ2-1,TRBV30,TGTGCCTGGAGTCGGGGGAATGAGCAGTTCTTC,CAWSRGNEQFF